The clone carrying this T cell receptor (beta chain) was seen only a few times. What it binds is not known. TCRdb reanalysed the reads using MiXCR and keeps one entry per CDR3 protein. The repertoire includes about 360,000 distinct CDR3 sequences, roughly 20% of them detected once, and approximately 8% sits in the top ten. The data were taken from a study of T cell repertoires in cytomegalovirus infection. Study summary: Matching HLA type, along with CMV infection, was indicated by public TCR beta signatures. General study points: The response measured ex vivo was dominated by TCR beta clonotypes (HLA-C-restricted and CMV-specific). CMV carriers with the relevant HLA were identified by cumulative public TCR beta family frequency.

The CDR3 has 12 amino acids. Looked up from germline, CDR1 is SNHLY and CDR2 is FYNNEI. The germline V and J ends were trimmed by 7 bases and 0 bases, with 7 bases remaining between them. V gene TRBV2 combines with J gene TRBJ2-7; no definite D call. This TCR came from a human donor in good health (CMV status not recorded). Some clones in this sample may be carry-over from other donors' samples. The sample comprised PBMCs. The CDR3 protein is CASTRNSYEQYF. The CDR3 nucleotides read TGTGCCAGCACCCGGAACTCCTACGAGCAGTACTTC.